What follows are 19 T cell receptor beta chains derived from one specimen sequenced in a study of T cell repertoires in cytomegalovirus infection. TCRdb fed the reads into MiXCR, producing one record per CDR3 protein. The sample records around 190,000 distinct CDR3 sequences, 13% to 15% being singletons. The sample comprised PBMCs. All receptors derive from a human donor in good health (CMV status not recorded). Some clones in this sample may be carry-over from other donors' samples.

This clonotype was counted many times. The chain links TRBV12-3 or TRBV12-4 to TRBJ1-1, with TRBD1 as a possible D gene (5 bases). Between the trimmed V and J ends, which lost 5 bases and 4 bases, there was a span of 14 bases. The CDR3 totals 14 residues. The CDR3 coding sequence is TGTGCCAGCAGTCCCGTGGGAGGGGCCACTGAAGCTTTCTTT. It is translated as CASSPVGGATEAFF.

This clonotype appeared a few times. V and J are TRBV6-5 and TRBJ1-5, with D possibly matching TRBD1 (6 bases). From germline, CDR1 is MNHEY and CDR2 SVGAGI. This CDR3 has 13 amino acids. Between the trimmed V and J ends, which lost 3 bases and 5 bases, there was a span of 8 bases. CDR3 nucleotides: TGTGCCAGCAGTTATAACAGGGATCAGCCCCAGCATTTT. This translates into CASSYNRDQPQHF.

The chain couples TRBV6-5 to TRBJ1-1; TRBD1 might be the D (6 bases). Trimming removed 0 bases at V and 6 bases at J, with 17 bases between. Germline V lookup: CDR1 MNHEY, CDR2 SVGAGI. This CDR3 has 16 amino acids. In DNA, the CDR3 is TGTGCCAGCAGTTACTCGATTAACGACCCAGGGGCTGAAGCTTTCTTT. It yields the protein CASSYSINDPGAEAFF.

The chain couples TRBV29-1 to TRBJ2-1, with 8 bases identical to TRBD2. From germline, CDR1 is SQVTM and CDR2 ANQGSEA. With 1 base clipped from V and 7 bases from J, the junction kept 0 bases outside the gene matches. The length of the CDR3 is 12 residues. The DNA for the CDR3 is TGCAGCGTTGAAGCGGGGGGGAATGAGCAGTTCTTC. This codes for CSVEAGGNEQFF.

This clonotype was observed a handful of times. The rearrangement joins TRBV6-2 or TRBV6-3 to TRBJ1-1, with D perhaps TRBD1 (5 bases). V lost 3 bases and J 4 bases, leaving 9 bases between the germline ends. In germline, CDR1 is MNHEY, CDR2 SVGEGT. The CDR3 runs to 13 residues. CDR3 amino acids: CASSYRGFTEAFF. The CDR3 bases are TGTGCCAGCAGTTATCGGGGCTTCACTGAAGCTTTCTTT.

To note about this clonotype: Relative to the germline gene, one junction end is altered; a read error may explain this. The CDR3 loop is CASSWDRLSHF. The CDR3 region has the DNA TGTGCCAGCAGCTGGGACAGGTTGTCGCATTTT. The rearrangement uses TRBV5-5 and TRBJ2-3; 8 bases map to TRBD1. The CDR3 extends over 11 amino acids. Per the germline V gene, CDR1 is SGHKS and CDR2 is YYEKEE (reference sequence).

This clonotype was counted ten times or more. J is TRBJ2-5 and V is TRBV6-1; TRBD2 is a possible D gene (5 bases). V shed 6 bases and J shed 1 base, with 15 bases lying between them. The CDR3 totals 15 residues. Germline V gene sequence: CDR1 MNHNS, CDR2 SASEGT. This CDR3 is CASSLGSGFQETQYF. For the CDR3, the DNA is TGTGCCAGCAGCCTAGGGAGCGGATTCCAAGAGACCCAGTACTTC.

The chain recombines TRBV28 with TRBJ2-7; D call uncertain. V lost 5 bases, J lost 0 bases, and 14 bases lay in between. The CDR3 is made up of 15 amino acids. Germline CDR1 and CDR2: MDHEN and SYDVKM. The CDR3 DNA is TGTGCCAGCAGTCACCTTGGAGAGATCTCCTACGAGCAGTACTTC. Residues: CASSHLGEISYEQYF.

This clonotype was seen more than once but under ten times. This chain connects TRBV28 to TRBJ2-5; the D gene could be TRBD1 or TRBD2 (5 bases each). With 3 bases removed from V and 2 bases from J, the gap between germline ends came to 16 bases. Per germline, CDR1 MDHEN and CDR2 SYDVKM. This CDR3 comprises 16 residues. The CDR3 nucleotides are TGTGCCAGCAGTTTCCGGGACGGGTTTAAACAAGAGACCCAGTACTTC. This codes for CASSFRDGFKQETQYF.

This clonotype was seen at least ten times. The CDR3 region has the DNA TGCAGTGCTAGAGAGCGGACAGCTCCGTTCACTGAAGCTTTCTTT. This codes for CSARERTAPFTEAFF. This sequence joins TRBV20-1 and TRBJ1-1, with a possible D match to TRBD1 (6 bases). The V gene's germline CDR1 is DFQATT and CDR2 SNEGSKA (reference sequence). V was clipped by 0 bases and J by 4 bases, with 15 bases between them. CDR3 length: 15 amino acids.

This clonotype has ten or more counts. The chain joins TRBV6-5 to TRBJ1-2; 10 nucleotides align to TRBD1. Per germline, CDR1 MNHEY and CDR2 SVGAGI. Trimming at V came to 2 bases and at J to 4 bases, leaving 1 base not matched to a gene. The CDR3 is 14 amino acids. The CDR3 region has the DNA TGTGCCAGCAGTTACGGACAGGGGGGCTATGGCTACACCTTC. Its protein is CASSYGQGGYGYTF.

This clonotype has only a few counts. The CDR3 loop is CASGSGSSYNEQFF. CDR3 bases: TGTGCCTCAGGTAGCGGGAGCTCCTACAATGAGCAGTTCTTC. The V and J genes are TRBV10-3 and TRBJ2-1, with 9 bases identical to TRBD2. The CDR3 contains 14 residues. Per germline, CDR1 ENHRY and CDR2 SYGVKD. The ends lost 11 bases at V and 0 bases at J; junction bases unmatched: 5.

The table lists this clonotype with many counts. This chain uses TRBV20-1 with TRBJ2-7, with D unresolved. Trimming cost V 3 bases and J 4 bases, with 22 bases left between them. Germline assignment: CDR1 DFQATT and CDR2 SNEGSKA (reference sequence). The CDR3 runs to 16 residues. The CDR3 coding sequence is TGCAGTGCTAGGCCCGTAGACGGGCAGACTCTATACGAGCAGTACTTC. Amino acids: CSARPVDGQTLYEQYF.

This rearrangement joins TRBV3-1 to TRBJ1-3; 7 bases agree with TRBD1. Per the germline V gene, CDR1 is LGHDT and CDR2 is YNNKEL (reference sequence). The CDR3 is 14 amino acids. V gave up 7 bases and J gave up 4 bases; unmatched junction bases: 7. Written as DNA, the CDR3 is TGTGCCAGCAACCGGAGGGGGCTCGGAAACACCATATATTTT. It specifies CASNRRGLGNTIYF.

This clonotype was observed a few times. The chain combines TRBV10-3 with TRBJ2-2; TRBD2 matches 7 bases. J was trimmed by 0 bases and V by 9 bases; bases with no gene match: 10. The CDR3 extends over 16 amino acids. Looked up from germline, CDR1 is ENHRY and CDR2 is SYGVKD. The CDR3 reads CAIPRAGSANTGELFF. The DNA of the CDR3 is TGTGCCATACCTAGAGCGGGGTCTGCGAACACCGGGGAGCTGTTTTTT.

This clonotype was detected many times. The CDR3 bases are TGTGCCAGCAGCCTCAGGGGGGGAGGACTCAATGAGCAGTTCTTC. Translated, it gives CASSLRGGGLNEQFF. V is TRBV12-3 or TRBV12-4 and J is TRBJ2-1; D is perhaps TRBD1 or TRBD2 (7 bases each). This CDR3 contains 15 residues. V lost 6 bases, J lost 6 bases, and 18 bases lay in between.

This chain uses TRBV7-9 with TRBJ2-7; 11 bases are a match to TRBD1. The J segment lost 3 bases and the V segment lost 5 bases, leaving 9 bases of the junction unmatched. The CDR3 covers 16 residues. Germline V CDR1 and CDR2: SEHNR, FQNEAQ (reference sequence). CDR3 in DNA: TGTGCCAGCAGCGGGGCGTCGGACAGGGGGCTCTACGAGCAGTACTTC. It codes for CASSGASDRGLYEQYF.

This clonotype was recorded once. The gene calls are TRBV9 and TRBJ2-7; 9 bases match TRBD1. V lost 0 bases, J lost 6 bases, and 7 bases stayed unmatched. Looked up from germline, CDR1 is SGDLS and CDR2 is YYNGEE. This CDR3 region has 15 residues. The CDR3 loop is CASSVDRQGVGEQYF. The CDR3, as DNA: TGTGCCAGCAGCGTAGATCGACAGGGGGTTGGCGAGCAGTACTTC.

This clonotype was detected many times. The rearrangement joins TRBV7-2 to TRBJ2-4; D may match TRBD1 or TRBD2 (5 bases each). CDR1 and CDR2 from the germline V gene are SGHTA and FQGNSA. The CDR3 is made up of 16 amino acids. The V gene lost 5 bases and the J gene lost 0 bases, with 14 bases spanning the gap. CDR3 nucleotides: TGTGCCAGCAGCCCCCGGGACGCCCTAGCCAAAAACATTCAGTACTTC. This codes for CASSPRDALAKNIQYF. The variable domain in full, with the rest retrieved from reference TRBV7-2 and TRBJ2-4, is GAGVSQSPSNKVTEKGKDVELRCDPISGHTALYWYRQSLGQGLEFLIYFQGNSAPDKSGLPSDRFSAERTGGSVSTLTIQRTQQEDSAVYLCASSPRDALAKNIQYFGAGTRLSVL.